The sequence of this T cell receptor (beta chain) was determined in a study of blood T cell repertoires in COVID-19. Germline trimming cut 5 bases from V and 1 base from J; bases unmatched to any gene: 10. CDR1 is LNHDA and CDR2 is SQIVND in the germline V gene (reference sequence). The CDR3 is 16 residues long. Here immunoSEQ multiplex PCR was the method, and the copy in TCRdb shows in-frame clones only, minus some. The table lists roughly 23,000 clones, roughly nine tenths of them singletons. Enrollment of patients from Seattle took place during active infection, with longitudinal follow-up. The chain carries TRBV19 and TRBJ2-5; 7 bases align to TRBD1. The source material was peripheral blood. This TCR was recovered from a man between 70 and 80 years old with COVID-19, enrolled during active disease. CDR3 nucleotide sequence: TGTGCCAGTAGTGGAACGTCAGGGGGATCCCAAGAGACCCAGTACTTC. Its translation is CASSGTSGGSQETQYF.